This entry concerns a single TCR beta chain. Its specificity is unknown. The data are from a study of beta chain features in type 1 diabetes. Study-wide findings and caveats: Short templates might get an advantage during PCR, and this would be equal in patients and controls. Patients showed naive, central memory and Treg TCRB repertoires that appeared more similar than those of healthy donors. Type 1 diabetes patients had TCRB CDR3s that were shorter (moderately but significantly so) in all four CD4+ subsets. Lower insertion and higher deletion counts appeared at VDJ junctions in type 1 diabetes patients.

Sorted cells reached over 95% purity in every population. The isolated RNA, all of it, was reverse transcribed, so expressed TCRB transcripts were what got sequenced. TCRdb's copy holds only in-frame clones and misses some; the assay was immunoSEQ multiplex PCR. This sample yields tens of thousands of clones, of which 45% to 50% are seen a single time; roughly 0.7% belongs to the top ten. Sequencing input: central memory CD4+ T cells from blood. The clonotype comes from a man aged 25 to 40 with type 1 diabetes.

This CDR3 is CASSPRTVYEQYF. The DNA for the CDR3 is TGTGCCAGTAGTCCCCGGACAGTTTACGAGCAGTACTTC. The chain joins TRBV19 to TRBJ2-7; D might be TRBD1 (6 bases). Germline-derived CDR1 and CDR2 are LNHDA and SQIVND (reference sequence). This CDR3 contains 13 residues. Trimming took off 5 bases at V and 4 bases at J, with 12 bases between the two ends.